This passage covers 16 T cell receptor beta chains from one sample sequenced in a study of a mutant IDH1 vaccine in newly diagnosed glioma. Time point meaning: baseline, week 1 (first vaccination visit). As for treatment: pre-vaccination baseline after standard-of-care therapy. Using immunoSEQ multiplex PCR, the repertoire was profiled, and TCRdb retains in-frame clones only, with some absent. The sample has around 30,000 clones, approximately 80% seen once. The sample here was peripheral blood mononuclear cells (PBMCs), taken from a glioma patient treated with radiotherapy, temozolomide or both. All receptors derive from a man aged 50 or older with glioma. Some clones in this sample may be carry-over from other donors' samples.

This sequence joins TRBV4-3 and TRBJ1-2; weak D call: TRBD1 (5 bases). Germline assignment: CDR1 LGHNA and CDR2 YSLEER. The CDR3 is 15 residues long. The germline V and J ends were trimmed by 0 bases and 8 bases, with 16 bases remaining between them. The CDR3 here is CASSQDLGRVTGYTF. Written as DNA, the CDR3 is TGCGCCAGCAGCCAAGATCTCGGCAGGGTAACCGGCTACACCTTC.

This clone was counted a few times. This chain joins TRBV6-5 and TRBJ1-2; 8 bases are a match to TRBD1. From germline, CDR1 is MNHEY and CDR2 SVGAGI. The ends lost 6 bases at V and 4 bases at J; junction bases unmatched: 7. This CDR3 spans 14 amino acids. CDR3 DNA sequence: TGTGCCAGCAGAGACAGGGGCGCTTCCTATGGCTACACCTTC. This sequence encodes CASRDRGASYGYTF.

V gene TRBV25-1 combines with J gene TRBJ2-2; a weak D match, TRBD1 (6 bases). The ends were cut back, 4 bases at V and 3 bases at J, with 12 bases in the middle. This CDR3 has 15 amino acids. CDR1 is MGHDK, CDR2 SYGVNS, per germline. CDR3 in DNA: TGTGCCAGCAGTGGGCCGCAGGGGTACACCGGGGAGCTGTTTTTT. This gives the protein CASSGPQGYTGELFF.

V gene TRBV2 combines with J gene TRBJ1-2; D gene unclear. Germline V gives CDR1 SNHLY, CDR2 FYNNEI. The CDR3 totals 12 residues. Between the trimmed V and J ends, which lost 8 bases and 7 bases, there was a span of 14 bases. The CDR3 DNA follows: TGTGCCAGCGCCCGGGCTAAGAGTGGCTACACCTTC. This sequence encodes CASARAKSGYTF.

The V call is TRBV4-3, the J call TRBJ1-5; tentative D call: TRBD1 (6 bases). This CDR3 is 14 amino acids long. Trimming cost V 1 base and J 7 bases, with 11 bases left between them. The germline V gene has CDR1 LGHNA and CDR2 YSLEER. The CDR3 loop is CASSQGPGTQPQHF. CDR3 in DNA: TGCGCCAGCAGCCAAGGTCCAGGGACACAGCCCCAGCATTTT.

CDR3 in amino acids: CASSLGNRVKYEQYF. The CDR3 bases are TGTGCCAGCAGCTTGGGAAACAGGGTAAAGTACGAGCAGTACTTC. The rearrangement joins TRBV7-9 to TRBJ2-7, with D tentatively TRBD1 (6 bases). CDR3 length equals 15 residues. Trimming removed 3 bases from V and 4 bases from J, with 16 bases in between. Germline V gene sequence: CDR1 SEHNR, CDR2 FQNEAQ (reference sequence).

CDR3 in amino acids: CASSWSGGDTYEQYF. For the CDR3, the DNA is TGTGCCAGCAGCTGGAGCGGGGGGGATACCTACGAGCAGTACTTC. The chain joins TRBV7-3 to TRBJ2-7; TRBD2 aligns across 10 bases. Per the germline V gene, CDR1 is SGHTA and CDR2 is FQGTGA. Trimming at V came to 4 bases and at J to 2 bases, leaving 5 bases not matched to a gene. The CDR3 has 15 amino acids.

The rearrangement links TRBV19 to TRBJ1-1; D remains unclear. V lost 7 bases to trimming and J lost 2 bases, with 8 bases between them. CDR3 length: 12 residues. Germline lookup yields CDR1 LNHDA and CDR2 SQIVND (reference sequence). The CDR3 region is CASTDRNTEAFF. In nucleotides, the CDR3 is TGTGCCAGTACCGACCGAAACACTGAAGCTTTCTTT. Together with reference TRBV19 and TRBJ1-1, the CDR3 gives the full variable domain: DGGITQSPKYLFRKEGQNVTLSCEQNLNHDAMYWYRQDPGQGLRLIYYSQIVNDFQKGDIAEGYSVSREKKESFPLTVTSAQKNPTAFYLCASTDRNTEAFFGQGTRLTVV.

V is TRBV6-4 and J is TRBJ2-7; D is possibly TRBD1 or TRBD2 (5 bases each). CDR3 length: 13 residues. The V and J ends lost 8 bases and 3 bases respectively, with 14 bases between them. Looked up from germline, CDR1 is MRHNA and CDR2 is SNTAGT. The CDR3 spells CASRPRGFYEQYF. DNA for the CDR3: TGTGCCAGCCGTCCTCGGGGCTTCTACGAGCAGTACTTC.

The chain employs TRBV5-1 and TRBJ2-2; perhaps D is TRBD1 or TRBD2 (6 bases each). Germline CDR1 SGHRS, CDR2 YFSETQ. The CDR3 is made up of 17 amino acids. Trimming shortened V by 0 bases and J by 6 bases, and 18 bases separated the two germline ends. Here the CDR3 DNA reads TGCGCCAGCAGCTTGGGCTTCGGCAGGGGAGGATCCGGGGAGCTGTTTTTT. Translated, it gives CASSLGFGRGGSGELFF.

This chain joins TRBV6-1 and TRBJ1-1; D is undetermined. Germline V lookup: CDR1 MNHNS, CDR2 SASEGT. V was clipped by 7 bases and J by 0 bases, with 15 bases between them. The length of the CDR3 is 15 residues. The CDR3 bases are TGTGCCAGCAAGGCAGGCTCCTTCATGAACACTGAAGCTTTCTTT. It encodes CASKAGSFMNTEAFF.

The chain combines TRBV29-1 with TRBJ2-1, with TRBD2 identical over 13 bases. The CDR3 runs 14 residues. Germline CDR1 is SQVTM and CDR2 is ANQGSEA. With V trimmed by 5 bases and J by 5 bases, 3 bases remained unmatched. The CDR3 DNA reads TGCAGCGTTCTACTAGCGGGGGGGGACAATGAGCAGTTCTTC. Its translation: CSVLLAGGDNEQFF.

The chain joins TRBV19 to TRBJ1-5; a weak D match, TRBD1 (5 bases). V gave up 9 bases and J gave up 2 bases, with 20 bases separating them. The CDR3 runs to 16 residues. Germline assignment: CDR1 LNHDA and CDR2 SQIVND (reference sequence). CDR3 residues: CASGITGSRGNQPQHF. Here the CDR3 DNA reads TGTGCCAGCGGAATTACAGGATCGAGAGGCAATCAGCCCCAGCATTTT. Filled out from reference TRBV19 and TRBJ1-5, the complete variable domain reads DGGITQSPKYLFRKEGQNVTLSCEQNLNHDAMYWYRQDPGQGLRLIYYSQIVNDFQKGDIAEGYSVSREKKESFPLTVTSAQKNPTAFYLCASGITGSRGNQPQHFGDGTRLSIL.

The rearrangement joins TRBV7-9 to TRBJ2-7; D not certain. The germline V gene has CDR1 SEHNR and CDR2 FQNEAQ (reference sequence). CDR3 length: 12 residues. V was shortened by 5 bases and J by 5 bases, with 10 bases between the two germline ends. The chain's CDR3 is CASSPSTNEQYF. The CDR3 DNA reads TGTGCCAGCAGCCCGAGCACGAACGAGCAGTACTTC.

This chain connects TRBV27 to TRBJ2-1; 8 bases are shared with TRBD2. The V and J ends lost 3 bases and 9 bases, in that order; junction bases with no gene match: 10. The germline V gene has CDR1 MNHEY and CDR2 SMNVEV (reference sequence). This CDR3 is built from 15 residues. CDR3 coding DNA: TGTGCCAGCAGTTTCGGCGGGAGGATAGGCAGTGAGCAGTTCTTC. It is translated as CASSFGGRIGSEQFF.

The rearrangement links TRBV30 to TRBJ2-2, with D uncertain. V was shortened by 0 bases and J by 0 bases, with 8 bases between the two germline ends. The CDR3 loop spans 15 amino acids. Germline assignment: CDR1 GTSNPN and CDR2 SVGIG (reference sequence). The CDR3 nucleotides are TGTGCCTGGAGTGTAAAAACAGCGAACACCGGGGAGCTGTTTTTT. Amino acids: CAWSVKTANTGELFF.